This TCR beta chain was sequenced during a study of blood T cell repertoires in COVID-19. Original analysis: Amplification of reference gene primers provided the estimated nucleated cell counts. The protocol was immunoSEQ multiplex PCR, while the TCRdb copy is restricted to in-frame clones and leaves out a portion. V, J and clone size were drawn from that table, and D and trimming were deduced from the DNA. The table shows around 320,000 clones, with roughly 88% occurring only once. Material: peripheral blood. The TCR originated in a woman in her 30s who had recovered from COVID-19.

The CDR3 loop is CASGEQTGIFNSPLHF. The CDR3 bases are TGTGCCAGCGGGGAACAAACAGGGATCTTTAATTCACCCCTCCACTTT. This chain joins TRBV2 and TRBJ1-6; maybe TRBD1 (6 bases). Germline CDR1 SNHLY, CDR2 FYNNEI. This CDR3 has 16 amino acids. V lost 8 bases, J lost 6 bases, and 20 bases lay in between.